This TCR beta chain was profiled in a study of blood T cell repertoires in COVID-19. Study-wide background: Specimens from acute and convalescent COVID-19 originated in the United States, Italy and Spain. PBMCs, B-cell-depleted T cells, or T cells provided the cDNA or gDNA that made up the material.

This clone was observed once. Germline trimming cut 6 bases from V and 4 bases from J; bases unmatched to any gene: 5. This CDR3 is 14 amino acids long. In germline, CDR1 is MDHEN, CDR2 SYDVKM. Per the study methods: Quantification of nucleated cells was approximated via reference gene primer amplification. Produced via immunoSEQ multiplex PCR; TCRdb's table is partial and in-frame only. The V and J calls and clone size come from that table; D and trimming were worked out from the DNA. The sample yields some 110,000 clones, approximately 84% seen once. V usage is TRBV28 and J usage is TRBJ2-5; TRBD2 matches at 10 bases. This receptor was taken from a man aged 65 to 85 with active or convalescent COVID-19. Sequenced material: peripheral blood. CDR3 in DNA: TGTGCCAGCAGCCTAGCGGGAGTGGGAGAGACCCAGTACTTC. Its translation is CASSLAGVGETQYF.